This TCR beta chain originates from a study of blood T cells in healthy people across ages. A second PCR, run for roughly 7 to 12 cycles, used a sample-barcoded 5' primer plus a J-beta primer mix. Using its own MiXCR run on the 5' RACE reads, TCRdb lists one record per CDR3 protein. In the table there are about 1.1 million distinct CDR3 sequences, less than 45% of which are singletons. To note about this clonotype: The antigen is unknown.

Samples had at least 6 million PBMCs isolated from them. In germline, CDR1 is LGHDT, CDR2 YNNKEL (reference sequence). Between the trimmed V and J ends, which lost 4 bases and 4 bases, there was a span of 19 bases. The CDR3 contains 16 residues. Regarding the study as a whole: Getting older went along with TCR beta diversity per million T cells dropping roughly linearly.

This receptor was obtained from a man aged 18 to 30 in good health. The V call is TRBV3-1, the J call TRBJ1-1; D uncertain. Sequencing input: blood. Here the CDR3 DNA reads TGTGCCAGCAGCCGGTCCCCGGCAGTTGGAGGCACTGAAGCTTTCTTT. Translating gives CASSRSPAVGGTEAFF. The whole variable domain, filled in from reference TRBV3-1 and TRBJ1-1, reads DTAVSQTPKYLVTQMGNDKSIKCEQNLGHDTMYWYKQDSKKFLKIMFSYNNKELIINETVPNRFSPKSPDKAHLNLHINSLELGDSAVYFCASSRSPAVGGTEAFFGQGTRLTVV.